This T cell receptor beta chain was sequenced during a study of CD8+CD57+ T cells in acquired aplastic anemia. About the research overall: CD4+ and CD8+ cells, once sorted, gave DNA averaging roughly 3.4 ug. Study conclusions and caveats: CD8+ Simpson's diversity did not differ significantly between patients and controls. Overlap between patients and controls comprised almost 30 CD8+ CDR3 sequences.

This clonotype was counted at least ten times. Its antigen remains unidentified. Germline and junction disagree at one end, which may indicate a read error. Both TCR beta VDJ combination and CDR3 sequence profiling were carried out. Genomic DNA was the template for this profiling. One entry per CDR3 protein, called by TCRdb with MiXCR from the reads. The sample shows a few hundred thousand distinct CDR3 sequences, around three fifths of them seen only once. The germline gives CDR1 SGHVS, CDR2 FQNEAQ. The CDR3 has 15 amino acids. The TCR was taken from a human donor with severe aplastic anemia or a healthy control (not recorded which). The chain couples TRBV7-8 to TRBJ1-1; tentative D call: TRBD1 (6 bases). Input material: sorted CD4+, CD8+, or CD8+CD57+ T cells (not recorded which) from PBMCs. Here the CDR3 DNA reads TGTGCCAGCAGCTTAGCGGCAGGGGTGAATACTGAAGCTTTCTTT. Protein product: CASSLAAGVNTEAFF.